The 29 T cell receptor beta chains below all came from one sample that was sequenced in a study of CD8+ T cells in alopecia areata (dated by TCRdb to 2016 to 2019). The time point tag for this specimen amounts to: around 29 days on oral tofacitinib. The treatment or condition label here, explained by the study, means: oral pan-JAK inhibitor, 5-10 mg twice daily. Library preparation used the immunoSEQ multiplex PCR assay. RNA was extracted from all samples and reverse transcribed into cDNA as template for TCR sequencing. The table was pulled from immuneACCESS by TCRdb, which kept in-frame rearrangements only. Such tables lose some clones; where checked, under half of the loss comes from unresolved V genes, and the rest has no known cause. This sample holds around 70,000 clones; around 29% were observed only once. Of the sample, about 15% falls within the top ten clones. This specimen consisted of CD8+ T cells sorted from blood, obtained at week 4, from a patient treated with tofacitinib. Every receptor here comes from a human donor with alopecia areata.

In its sample, this clone was seen a few times. The chain joins TRBV7-9 to TRBJ2-1; tentative D call: TRBD1 (6 bases). Trimming stripped 6 bases from V and 4 bases from J, with 10 bases between. CDR1 and CDR2 from the germline V gene are SEHNR and FQNEAQ (reference sequence). The CDR3 contains 13 residues. The CDR3 loop is CASSPDSYNEQFF. The DNA for the CDR3 is TGTGCCAGCAGTCCGGACAGTTACAATGAGCAGTTCTTC.

This clone was found a few times. This sequence joins TRBV19 and TRBJ1-5; a possible D gene is TRBD1 (6 bases). V was shortened by 3 bases and J by 2 bases, with 11 bases between the two germline ends. CDR3 length: 15 residues. Germline CDR1 LNHDA, CDR2 SQIVND (reference sequence). The CDR3 loop reads CASSMAGGRNQPQHF. The CDR3 DNA sequence: TGTGCCAGTAGTATGGCGGGGGGCCGCAATCAGCCCCAGCATTTT.

The J gene is TRBJ2-5, the V gene TRBV6-6, with a tentative D call TRBD1 (5 bases). The length of the CDR3 is 13 residues. The V end was cut by 0 bases, the J end by 4 bases, with 6 bases between. Germline values: CDR1 MNHNY, CDR2 SVGAGI (reference sequence). CDR3 bases: TGTGCCAGCAGTTACTCAGGGGTAGAGACCCAGTACTTC. Residues: CASSYSGVETQYF.

The chain is built from TRBV29-1 and TRBJ2-5; TRBD2 agrees at 7 bases. The length of the CDR3 is 15 residues. V dropped 4 bases and J dropped 5; count of bases not matched to a gene: 13. In germline, CDR1 is SQVTM, CDR2 ANQGSEA. The CDR3 spells CSVVSREGLPETQYF. CDR3 nucleotides: TGCAGCGTTGTATCGAGGGAGGGCCTCCCGGAGACCCAGTACTTC.

The chain recombines TRBV7-2 with TRBJ2-5, with a weak D call TRBD2 (5 bases). The CDR3 extends over 13 amino acids. V was cut by 1 base and J by 5 bases, with 8 bases left in between. Germline V CDR1 and CDR2: SGHTA, FQGNSA. The CDR3 protein is CASSLGPGETQYF. CDR3 DNA sequence: TGTGCCAGCAGCTTAGGGCCGGGGGAGACCCAGTACTTC.

The chain recombines TRBV9 with TRBJ2-7; the match to TRBD1 covers 7 bases. Looked up from germline, CDR1 is SGDLS and CDR2 is YYNGEE. V trimming: 4 bases; J trimming: 2 bases; junction bases outside the gene matches: 3. The length of the CDR3 is 13 residues. DNA for the CDR3: TGTGCCAGCAGCCCAGGGGGTCCCTACGAGCAGTACTTC. This sequence encodes CASSPGGPYEQYF.

There are a few counts of this clone. V and J are TRBV29-1 and TRBJ2-1; 10 positions agree with TRBD2. The CDR3 covers 16 residues. With 2 bases clipped from V and 3 bases from J, the junction kept 7 bases outside the gene matches. Per germline, CDR1 SQVTM and CDR2 ANQGSEA. The CDR3 bases are TGCAGCGTTGAATGGCTAGCGGGAGCGTACTACAATGAGCAGTTCTTC. Translation: CSVEWLAGAYYNEQFF.

This clone was detected a few times. The chain recombines TRBV29-1 with TRBJ1-1; the D gene is possibly TRBD1 (5 bases). Trimming took 4 bases from V and 0 from J, leaving 15 bases between them. The germline V gene encodes CDR1 SQVTM and CDR2 ANQGSEA. This CDR3 has 15 residues. The CDR3 loop reads CSVVGGRPLNTEAFF. The CDR3 nucleotides are TGCAGCGTTGTGGGGGGACGGCCGTTGAACACTGAAGCTTTCTTT.

The genes are TRBV27 and TRBJ2-7; D unclear. Trimming pared 0 bases from V and 5 bases from J, leaving 11 bases between. The CDR3 consists of 14 residues. Germline V CDR1 and CDR2: MNHEY, SMNVEV (reference sequence). Here the CDR3 reads CASSLSARLNEQYF. DNA for the CDR3: TGTGCCAGCAGTTTATCGGCTAGATTGAACGAGCAGTACTTC.

The CDR3 is CSVDRRGIGYTF. The DNA of the CDR3 is TGCAGCGTGGACCGGAGGGGGATCGGCTACACCTTC. The chain combines TRBV29-1 with TRBJ1-2, with D possibly TRBD1 on 6 matching bases. Trimming left V 6 bases short and J 8 bases short, with 16 bases between. The germline CDR1 and CDR2 sequences are SQVTM and ANQGSEA. There are 12 residues in the CDR3.

This sequence joins TRBV7-9 and TRBJ2-2; TRBD2 aligns across 12 bases. Germline assignment: CDR1 SEHNR and CDR2 FQNEAQ (reference sequence). V lost 4 bases and J lost 4; bases outside the gene matches: 1. The CDR3 runs to 15 residues. DNA for the CDR3: TGTGCCAGCAGCTCGACTAGCGGGAGCACCGGGGAGCTGTTTTTT. It yields the protein CASSSTSGSTGELFF. Full variable domain (remainder filled in from reference TRBV7-9 and TRBJ2-2): DTGVSQNPRHKITKRGQNVTFRCDPISEHNRLYWYRQTLGQGPEFLTYFQNEAQLEKSRLLSDRFSAERPKGSFSTLEIQRTEQGDSAMYLCASSSTSGSTGELFFGEGSRLTVL.

The V call is TRBV7-2, the J call TRBJ1-2, with 7 bases that match TRBD1. CDR3 length: 11 residues. Germline trimming cut 6 bases from V and 8 bases from J; bases unmatched to any gene: 3. Per germline, CDR1 SGHTA and CDR2 FQGNSA. The chain's CDR3 is CASSDRDGYTF. DNA of the CDR3: TGTGCCAGCAGTGACAGGGACGGCTACACCTTC.

The V gene is TRBV27, the J gene TRBJ2-7; 9 bases are shared with TRBD2. This CDR3 comprises 17 residues. V gave up 4 bases and J gave up 3 bases; unmatched junction bases: 13. The V gene's germline CDR1 is MNHEY and CDR2 SMNVEV (reference sequence). DNA of the CDR3: TGTGCCAGCAGTTACTCCACTGGCGGGAGGGCAAACTACGAGCAGTACTTC. The encoded protein is CASSYSTGGRANYEQYF.

This clone was detected only a few times. This chain connects TRBV20-1 to TRBJ1-5; D is unresolved. Looked up from germline, CDR1 is DFQATT and CDR2 is SNEGSKA (reference sequence). The CDR3 has 10 residues. The V end was cut by 6 bases, the J end by 5 bases, with 5 bases between. CDR3 nucleotides: TGCAGTGCAGGTGATCAGCCCCAGCATTTT. It codes for CSAGDQPQHF.

This clone has a handful of counts. The chain combines TRBV10-3 with TRBJ2-5; 12 bases map to TRBD2. The J segment lost 5 bases and the V segment lost 3 bases, leaving 7 bases of the junction unmatched. In germline, CDR1 is ENHRY, CDR2 SYGVKD. The CDR3 has 16 residues. DNA of the CDR3: TGTGCCATCAGTGATAGAACTAGCGGGAGGTTGGAGACCCAGTACTTC. As protein: CAISDRTSGRLETQYF.

This rearrangement joins TRBV7-9 to TRBJ2-4; D is unclear. Germline CDR1 reads SEHNR; CDR2 reads FQNEAQ (reference sequence). CDR3 length: 16 residues. V dropped 9 bases and J dropped 2 bases, with 20 bases sitting between them. The CDR3 region has the DNA TGTGCCAGGCTTGGGGAAGCACGCGGAACCAAAAACATTCAGTACTTC. It encodes CARLGEARGTKNIQYF.

The gene calls are TRBV29-1 and TRBJ2-7; TRBD1 matches at 8 bases. The CDR3 consists of 13 residues. The V segment lost 7 bases and the J segment 5 bases; nucleotides outside the gene matches: 10. Germline V lookup: CDR1 SQVTM, CDR2 ANQGSEA. The CDR3 coding sequence is TGCAGCGGGCGACAGGGGACCATCGACGAGCAGTACTTC. Encoded protein: CSGRQGTIDEQYF.

For this clone: A much larger clone sits a single nucleotide away, making a read error possible. The V and J genes are TRBV11-2 and TRBJ2-1; no reliable D call. CDR1 SGHAT and CDR2 FQNNGV come from the germline V gene. The CDR3 runs 12 residues. Trimming left V 1 base short and J 6 bases short, with 4 bases between. CDR3 nucleotide sequence: TGTGCCAGCAGCTTAGGCCTCAATGAGCAGTTCTTC. This codes for CASSLGLNEQFF.

This clone appeared a few times. V gene TRBV29-1 combines with J gene TRBJ1-1; 8 bases are a match to TRBD1. Per the germline V gene, CDR1 is SQVTM and CDR2 is ANQGSEA. There are 14 residues in the CDR3. V lost 5 bases, J lost 4 bases, and 9 bases stayed unmatched. CDR3 amino acids: CSVSTGEIFTEAFF. CDR3 bases: TGCAGCGTTTCGACAGGGGAGATATTCACTGAAGCTTTCTTT.

The rearrangement links TRBV5-1 to TRBJ2-5, with TRBD2 matching 8 bases. The CDR3 sequence is 14 residues long. Germline-derived CDR1 and CDR2 are SGHRS and YFSETQ. With V trimmed by 2 bases and J by 5 bases, 5 bases remained unmatched. The CDR3 sequence is CASSLSGSMETQYF. The CDR3 DNA reads TGCGCCAGCAGCTTAAGCGGGAGTATGGAGACCCAGTACTTC.

The chain carries TRBV27 and TRBJ2-1; TRBD1 is a possible D gene (6 bases). The germline V and J ends were trimmed by 4 bases and 9 bases, with 25 bases remaining between them. Germline V gene data show CDR1 as MNHEY and CDR2 as SMNVEV (reference sequence). The length of the CDR3 is 17 residues. The DNA of the CDR3 is TGTGCCAGCAGTTACTCGAACTCTCCTCAAGGGGGTGGTGAGCAGTTCTTC. As protein: CASSYSNSPQGGGEQFF.

As for this clone: Compared with germline, one end of the junction differs, possibly owing to a read error. This sequence joins TRBV6-5 and TRBJ1-5; 7 nucleotides line up with TRBD1. The length of the CDR3 is 15 residues. Germline-derived CDR1 and CDR2 are MNHEY and SVGAGI. CDR3 DNA: TGTGCCAGCAGTGACTCCCAGGGGGGCAATCAGCCCCAGCATTTT. Protein: CASSDSQGGNQPQHF.

This clone turned up a few times. Within the sample, other DNA sequences also encode this same CDR3. This chain joins TRBV29-1 and TRBJ2-2, with D possibly being TRBD1 (5 bases). The CDR3 loop spans 13 amino acids. CDR1 is SQVTM and CDR2 is ANQGSEA in the germline V gene. The V end was cut by 4 bases, the J end by 2 bases, with 8 bases between. The CDR3 bases are TGCAGCGTTGCTGGGGCCAACACCGGGGAGCTGTTTTTT. Amino acids: CSVAGANTGELFF.

The CDR3 nucleotides are TGTGCCAGCATCGGGGGGCGGCGGTCGAACACTGAAGCTTTCTTT. It codes for CASIGGRRSNTEAFF. This chain connects TRBV28 to TRBJ1-1, with D maybe TRBD1 (6 bases). Looked up from germline, CDR1 is MDHEN and CDR2 is SYDVKM. CDR3 size: 15 residues. Trimming shortened V by 7 bases and J by 1 base, and 16 bases separated the two germline ends.

This chain joins TRBV7-2 and TRBJ2-7, with 9 bases identical to TRBD2. The germline V gene encodes CDR1 SGHTA and CDR2 FQGNSA. CDR3 size: 15 residues. V lost 4 bases to trimming and J lost 3 bases; unmatched junction nucleotides: 7. CDR3 amino acids: CASSSIAGVNYEQYF. CDR3 in DNA: TGTGCCAGCAGCTCCATAGCGGGAGTTAACTACGAGCAGTACTTC.

This clone was seen only a few times. V is TRBV27 and J is TRBJ2-3; no clear D gene. Trimming left V 0 bases short and J 4 bases short, with 17 bases between. Germline values: CDR1 MNHEY, CDR2 SMNVEV (reference sequence). This CDR3 region has 17 residues. Here the CDR3 DNA reads TGTGCCAGCAGTTTATCGGCTCCGGGCTCCACTGCAGATACGCAGTATTTT. It codes for CASSLSAPGSTADTQYF.

Written as DNA, the CDR3 is TGTGCCAGCACCAACAGGGGGCGGGAGCCTTCCTACGAGCAGTACTTC. Its translation is CASTNRGREPSYEQYF. The V and J genes are TRBV7-2 and TRBJ2-7; 9 bases agree with TRBD1. This CDR3 has 16 residues. Germline CDR1 reads SGHTA; CDR2 reads FQGNSA. The J segment lost 1 base and the V segment lost 7 bases, leaving 11 bases of the junction unmatched.

This clone showed up just a few times. The chain couples TRBV27 to TRBJ2-6; D may be TRBD1 (5 bases). CDR3 length: 18 residues. Trimming removed 8 bases at V and 0 bases at J, with 20 bases between. Germline-derived CDR1 and CDR2 are MNHEY and SMNVEV (reference sequence). The CDR3 spells CASQQGSLIYSGANVLTF. As DNA, the CDR3 is TGTGCCAGCCAGCAGGGCAGTTTGATCTACTCTGGGGCCAACGTCCTGACTTTC.

In this sample, this clone turned up many times. The genes are TRBV2 and TRBJ2-7; TRBD2 matches at 12 bases. J gave up 4 bases and V 6 bases, and 4 bases lay outside the gene matches. CDR3 length equals 14 residues. CDR1 is SNHLY, CDR2 FYNNEI, per germline. In nucleotides, the CDR3 is TGTGCCAGCAGCTCTAGCGGGAGGGGGTACGAGCAGTACTTC. This gives the protein CASSSSGRGYEQYF.